This TCR beta chain stems from a study of PD-L1 blockade in urothelial cancer. The wider study: About 85% of the roughly 29 patients were men whose urothelial cancer was bladder-origin.

This clone was counted a single time. Its cognate antigen is unknown. The CDR3 length is 16 residues. The time point denotes: peripheral blood 6 weeks after treatment start. Between 1 and 8 samples, pretreatment and on-treatment, were given by each patient. Findings and caveats of the study: Prediction of better survival came from below-median pretreatment blood TCR clonality.

Method: immunoSEQ multiplex PCR; TCRdb's copy keeps in-frame clones and lacks some. The sample contains roughly 29,000 clones, under 90% of which appear only once. The sequencing used PBMCs, collected around atezolizumab (anti-PD-L1) treatment. This chain connects TRBV21-1 to TRBJ2-7; the table names TRBD1, a call not compared with the DNA. TRBV21-1 is designated a pseudogene. The clonotype originates from a man in his 70s with urothelial cancer. In nucleotides, the CDR3 is TGTGCCAGCAGCAAAAGGGACAGGGCGGTGACCTACGAGCAGTACTTC. It is translated as CASSKRDRAVTYEQYF.